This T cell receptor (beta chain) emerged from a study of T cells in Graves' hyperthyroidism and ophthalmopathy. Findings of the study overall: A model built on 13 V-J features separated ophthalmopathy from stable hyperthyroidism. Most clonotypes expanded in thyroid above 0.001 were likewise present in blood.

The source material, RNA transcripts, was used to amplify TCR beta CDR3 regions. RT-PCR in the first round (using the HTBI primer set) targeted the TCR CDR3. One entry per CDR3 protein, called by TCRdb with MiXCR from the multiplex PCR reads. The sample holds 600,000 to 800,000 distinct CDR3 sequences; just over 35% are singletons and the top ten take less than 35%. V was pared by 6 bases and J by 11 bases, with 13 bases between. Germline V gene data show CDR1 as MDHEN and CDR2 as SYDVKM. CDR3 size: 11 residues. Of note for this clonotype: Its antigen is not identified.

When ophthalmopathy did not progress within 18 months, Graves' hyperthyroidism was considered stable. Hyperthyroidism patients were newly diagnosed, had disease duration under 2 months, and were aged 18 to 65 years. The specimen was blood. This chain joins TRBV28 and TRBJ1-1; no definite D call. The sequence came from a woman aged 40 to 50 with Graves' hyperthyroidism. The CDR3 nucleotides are TGTGCCAGCAGGGGGTGGACCCCGGCTTTCTTT. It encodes CASRGWTPAFF.